This T cell receptor beta chain was found in a study of T cells after yellow fever vaccination. Study-level information: Fractions of limited cellularity were prepared by means of SMART-Seq v4 Ultra Low Input.

Overall study results and limits: FACS-sorted repertoires might harbor abundant contaminating clonotypes from the bulk population. Booster samples showed a return of most primary-vaccination clones (under 97% CD4, around 88% CD8).

Ten or more counts support this clonotype. Its target is unknown. The authors made TCR cDNA by 5'RACE template switching, adding a universal primer site and UMIs. In TCRdb, the 5' RACE reads were re-called with MiXCR into one record per CDR3 protein. The data show a few hundred thousand distinct CDR3 sequences, roughly 4.3% seen once. The starting material was PBMCs, obtained 5 days after the yellow fever booster vaccination. The origin of this receptor is a man aged 18 to 35 who received the YFV17D yellow fever vaccine.

CDR3 in DNA: TGTGCCAGCAGCTGGACTAGCGGAACGATACAAGAGACCCAGTACTTC. Its translation: CASSWTSGTIQETQYF. The V call is TRBV12-3 or TRBV12-4, the J call TRBJ2-5; the match to TRBD2 covers 10 bases. The length of the CDR3 is 16 residues. Trimming cost V 6 bases and J 2 bases; bases outside gene matches: 9.